This entry concerns a single TCR beta chain. Sequenced by immunoSEQ multiplex PCR; TCRdb stores in-frame clones only, minus some. Of 150,000 or so clones listed, approximately 93% are singletons. This sample is drawn from a study of blood T cell repertoires in COVID-19. CDR1 and CDR2 from the germline V gene are SGHTA and FQGNSA. The CDR3 has 14 residues. V lost 0 bases and J lost 2, with 7 bases in between. What was sequenced was peripheral blood. This TCR was sampled from a woman between 55 and 75 years old with COVID-19, enrolled during active disease. The rearrangement links TRBV7-2 to TRBJ1-2; perhaps TRBD1 as D (6 bases). The DNA of the CDR3 is TGTGCCAGCAGCTTAGCGAGGGGGAACTATGGCTACACCTTC. This codes for CASSLARGNYGYTF.